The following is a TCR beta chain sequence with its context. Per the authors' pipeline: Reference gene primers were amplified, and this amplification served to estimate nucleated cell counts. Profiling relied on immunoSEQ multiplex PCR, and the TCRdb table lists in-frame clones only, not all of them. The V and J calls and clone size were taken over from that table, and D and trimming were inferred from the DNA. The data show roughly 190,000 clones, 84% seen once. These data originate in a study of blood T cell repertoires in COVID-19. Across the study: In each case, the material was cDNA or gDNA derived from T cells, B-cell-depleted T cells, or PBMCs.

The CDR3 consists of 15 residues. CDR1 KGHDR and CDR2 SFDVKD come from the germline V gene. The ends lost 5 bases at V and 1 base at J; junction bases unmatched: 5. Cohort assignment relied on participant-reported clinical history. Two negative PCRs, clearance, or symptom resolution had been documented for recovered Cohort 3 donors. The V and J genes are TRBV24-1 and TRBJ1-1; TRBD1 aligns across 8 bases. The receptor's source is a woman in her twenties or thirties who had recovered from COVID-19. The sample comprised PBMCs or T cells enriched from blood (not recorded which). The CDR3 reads CATSATGAQNTEAFF. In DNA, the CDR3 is TGTGCCACCAGTGCGACAGGGGCGCAGAACACTGAAGCTTTCTTT.